The 23 T cell receptor beta chains listed next were all sequenced from one sample in a study of shared clonotypes between healthy human individuals. TCRdb's copy holds only in-frame clones and misses some; the assay was immunoSEQ multiplex PCR. The data show more than 2 million clones, approximately 94% seen once. Naive CD8 cells lacked CD45RO, underwent positive selection for CCR7 and left out terminally differentiated effector memory CD45RA+ cells. The sample was naive CD8+ T cells sorted from blood. The source is a man between 18 and 35 years old in good health.

The chain recombines TRBV5-1 with TRBJ2-7; weak D call: TRBD2 (6 bases). V was clipped by 3 bases and J by 4 bases, with 20 bases between them. The germline gives CDR1 SGHRS, CDR2 YFSETQ. The CDR3 runs 16 residues. CDR3 sequence reads: CASSSTEPGLLYEQYF. Written as DNA, the CDR3 is TGCGCCAGCAGCTCAACTGAGCCGGGACTCCTATACGAGCAGTACTTC.

V usage is TRBV7-9 and J usage is TRBJ2-3; either TRBD1 or TRBD2 may supply D (6 bases each). Deletions cut 5 bases from V and 6 bases from J, with 15 bases between. The germline gives CDR1 SEHNR, CDR2 FQNEAQ (reference sequence). The CDR3 spans 14 residues. CDR3 amino acids: CASSPPGAGDTQYF. CDR3 in DNA: TGTGCCAGCAGCCCCCCGGGGGCCGGGGATACGCAGTATTTT.

This clone was counted a single time. The chain couples TRBV19 to TRBJ2-7; D possibly corresponds to TRBD1 (6 bases). V was cut by 5 bases and J by 4 bases, with 12 bases left in between. CDR3 length: 13 amino acids. Germline values: CDR1 LNHDA, CDR2 SQIVND (reference sequence). In DNA, the CDR3 is TGTGCCAGTAGTTCAGGGGTAAGGTACGAGCAGTACTTC. Its protein product is CASSSGVRYEQYF.

The chain is built from TRBV27 and TRBJ1-6; D is ambiguous. Germline V CDR1 and CDR2: MNHEY, SMNVEV (reference sequence). V lost 5 bases to trimming and J lost 8 bases, with 7 bases between them. This CDR3 is built from 12 residues. The DNA of the CDR3 is TGTGCCAGCAGTAGGCCCTATTCACCCCTCCACTTT. Residues: CASSRPYSPLHF.

On this clone itself: The same CDR3 also results from other DNA sequences found in this sample. The CDR3 spells CASSLAGGTYEQYF. The CDR3 DNA reads as TGTGCCAGCAGCTTAGCGGGAGGGACCTACGAGCAGTACTTC. V is TRBV5-6 and J is TRBJ2-7, with 10 nucleotides matching TRBD2. The ends lost 2 bases at V and 2 bases at J; junction bases unmatched: 1. The CDR3 loop spans 14 amino acids. Germline V gives CDR1 SGHDT, CDR2 YYEEEE.

V usage is TRBV4-2 and J usage is TRBJ2-1, with TRBD2 identical over 8 bases. V lost 0 bases to trimming and J lost 8 bases; unmatched junction nucleotides: 9. The CDR3 contains 16 residues. Germline-derived CDR1 and CDR2 are LGHNA and YNFKEQ. In DNA form, the CDR3 reads TGTGCCAGCAGCCAAGATCTCGGCGGGGGGAGCGATGAGCAGTTCTTC. Its translation: CASSQDLGGGSDEQFF.

Comment on this clone: This sample also contains other DNA sequences that code for the same CDR3. V gene TRBV27 combines with J gene TRBJ2-7; D perhaps matches TRBD2 (6 bases). The germline gives CDR1 MNHEY, CDR2 SMNVEV (reference sequence). The CDR3 sequence is 14 residues long. The V end was cut by 3 bases, the J end by 2 bases, with 11 bases between. In DNA, the CDR3 is TGTGCCAGCAGTTTCGGCGGGACCACCTACGAGCAGTACTTC. It specifies CASSFGGTTYEQYF.

This rearrangement joins TRBV11-3 to TRBJ2-5; no firm D call. The CDR3 is 11 residues long. Germline values: CDR1 SGHNT, CDR2 YENEEA. The V end was cut by 1 base, the J end by 5 bases, with 2 bases between. The CDR3 coding sequence is TGTGCCAGCAGCTTAGCTGAGACCCAGTACTTC. Protein: CASSLAETQYF.

The chain recombines TRBV19 with TRBJ2-5; possible D gene TRBD2, 5 bases. Germline CDR1 reads LNHDA; CDR2 reads SQIVND (reference sequence). V was trimmed by 3 bases and J by 2 bases, leaving 16 bases between them. This CDR3 has 16 amino acids. CDR3 sequence (DNA): TGTGCCAGTAGTATCTCTAGTACCGGGAAACAAGAGACCCAGTACTTC. Its protein is CASSISSTGKQETQYF.

This chain links TRBV6-1 with TRBJ2-7; the D call may be TRBD1 or TRBD2 (5 bases each). The CDR3 totals 12 residues. CDR1 is MNHNS, CDR2 SASEGT, per germline. V lost 8 bases and J 6 bases, leaving 14 bases between the germline ends. The CDR3 spells CASGGRGFEQYF. CDR3 DNA sequence: TGTGCCAGCGGGGGAAGAGGGTTCGAGCAGTACTTC.

The chain links TRBV30 to TRBJ1-5, with D perhaps TRBD1 (6 bases). The CDR3 covers 15 residues. Deletions cut 0 bases from V and 3 bases from J, with 12 bases between. Per the germline V gene, CDR1 is GTSNPN and CDR2 is SVGIG (reference sequence). The CDR3 region has the DNA TGTGCCTGGAGTGTTGGACAGATCACCAATCAGCCCCAGCATTTT. This codes for CAWSVGQITNQPQHF.

The chain uses TRBV6-1 and TRBJ2-7, with D possibly matching TRBD2 (6 bases). The CDR3 covers 13 residues. Between the trimmed V and J ends, which lost 8 bases and 2 bases, there was a span of 13 bases. Per the germline V gene, CDR1 is MNHNS and CDR2 is SASEGT. In DNA form, the CDR3 reads TGTGCCAGCGGAGGGACGGAGACCTACGAGCAGTACTTC. It specifies CASGGTETYEQYF.

This chain connects TRBV5-8 to TRBJ2-7, with D perhaps matching TRBD2 (6 bases). The length of the CDR3 is 14 residues. The ends were cut back, 4 bases at V and 1 base at J, with 12 bases in the middle. Germline assignment: CDR1 SGHTS and CDR2 YDEGEE. The CDR3 DNA reads TGTGCCAGCAGCATGACTAGTAGATCCTACGAGCAGTACTTC. Amino acids: CASSMTSRSYEQYF.

The rearrangement links TRBV12-1 to TRBJ2-3; the D call in the table, TRBD2, was not verified against the DNA. TRBV12-1 is a known pseudogene. This CDR3 is 16 amino acids long. CDR3 sequence: CASSASAVTSTDTQYF. CDR3 nucleotides: TGTGCCAGCAGCGCTTCAGCGGTAACTAGCACAGATACGCAGTATTTT.

This chain links TRBV6-6 with TRBJ1-5, with 8 bases matching TRBD1. The junction had 2 bases not matched to a gene; V was cut back by 0 bases and J by 4 bases. In germline, CDR1 is MNHNY, CDR2 SVGAGI (reference sequence). The CDR3 sequence is 15 residues long. CDR3 protein: CASSYSQGANQPQHF. CDR3 coding DNA: TGTGCCAGCAGTTACTCCCAGGGGGCTAATCAGCCCCAGCATTTT.

The J gene is TRBJ2-7, the V gene TRBV6-5; TRBD1 aligns across 10 bases. CDR1 is MNHEY and CDR2 is SVGAGI in the germline V gene. V lost 4 bases and J lost 3; bases outside the gene matches: 3. CDR3 size: 14 residues. Here the CDR3 DNA reads TGTGCCAGCAGTTCGACAGGGGGCTTCTACGAGCAGTACTTC. Translating it yields CASSSTGGFYEQYF.

The chain carries TRBV4-3 and TRBJ2-1, with 11 positions matching TRBD2. The V segment lost 0 bases and the J segment 8 bases; nucleotides outside the gene matches: 6. Germline CDR1 reads LGHNA; CDR2 reads YSLEER. CDR3 length: 16 amino acids. CDR3 nucleotides: TGCGCCAGCAGCCAAGATAGTACTAGCGGGAGTCATGAGCAGTTCTTC. It specifies CASSQDSTSGSHEQFF.

CDR3 nucleotide sequence: TGTGCCAGCAGTAGGGGGGGCCGGGGGCAGCCCCAGCATTTT. As protein: CASSRGGRGQPQHF. The J gene is TRBJ1-5, the V gene TRBV27, with D perhaps TRBD1 (6 bases). Germline V gene data show CDR1 as MNHEY and CDR2 as SMNVEV (reference sequence). CDR3 length equals 14 residues. V dropped 5 bases and J dropped 7 bases, with 15 bases sitting between them.

The rearrangement joins TRBV5-1 to TRBJ2-7; TRBD2 agrees at 14 bases. This CDR3 is 15 amino acids long. Germline-derived CDR1 and CDR2 are SGHRS and YFSETQ. Unmatched junction bases numbered 3, after V lost 3 bases and J lost 4 bases. This CDR3 is CASSSGTSGSYEQYF. CDR3 bases: TGCGCCAGCAGCTCGGGGACTAGCGGGAGTTACGAGCAGTACTTC. Drawing the rest from reference TRBV5-1 and TRBJ2-7, the complete variable domain is KAGVTQTPRYLIKTRGQQVTLSCSPISGHRSVSWYQQTPGQGLQFLFEYFSETQRNKGNFPGRFSGRQFSNSRSEMNVSTLELGDSALYLCASSSGTSGSYEQYFGPGTRLTVT.

This chain joins TRBV19 and TRBJ2-3; D remains ambiguous. V lost 0 bases, J lost 5 bases, and 12 bases lay in between. This CDR3 region has 15 residues. The V gene's germline CDR1 is LNHDA and CDR2 SQIVND (reference sequence). The CDR3, as DNA: TGTGCCAGTAGTATAGATCCAGTGAGGTTAGATACGCAGTATTTT. It translates to CASSIDPVRLDTQYF.

The chain uses TRBV9 and TRBJ2-1; either TRBD1 or TRBD2 may fit D (6 bases each). Germline V gives CDR1 SGDLS, CDR2 YYNGEE. The CDR3 spans 15 residues. Trimming pared 4 bases from V and 9 bases from J, leaving 20 bases between. The CDR3 sequence is CASSSSRGGPSEQFF. The CDR3 coding sequence is TGTGCCAGCAGCTCCTCGCGTGGGGGGCCTAGTGAGCAGTTCTTC.

J is TRBJ1-4 and V is TRBV19; possibly TRBD1 for D (5 bases). CDR3 length equals 12 residues. Between the trimmed V and J ends, which lost 7 bases and 13 bases, there was a span of 16 bases. Germline CDR1 and CDR2: LNHDA and SQIVND (reference sequence). CDR3 in DNA: TGTGCCAGTAAAGGCGGGGGAGGCGTACTGTTTTTT. This encodes CASKGGGGVLFF.

This clone was counted a few times. The V and J genes are TRBV4-1 and TRBJ1-6; 9 bases line up with TRBD1. Germline-derived CDR1 and CDR2 are MGHRA and YSYEKL. CDR3 length: 14 amino acids. Losses at the gene ends were 4 bases for V and 9 bases for J; bases not matched to a gene: 4. CDR3 residues: CASSPTGGSSPLHF. CDR3 coding DNA: TGCGCCAGCAGCCCTACAGGGGGCAGTTCACCCCTCCACTTT.